The T cell receptor (beta chain) under discussion was sequenced for a study of T cell responses to AZD1222 COVID-19 vaccine. Study-level information: Doses given second, at about 4 or about 12 weeks, were pooled.

Measured with immunoSEQ multiplex PCR; TCRdb has only the in-frame clones, and not every one. This sample carries some 150,000 clones, approximately 89% of them seen once, and the ten largest clones take 5.2%. This clone has just a few counts. Its specificity is unknown. From germline, CDR1 is MNHEY and CDR2 SVGAGI. The CDR3 extends over 14 amino acids. Trimming stripped 6 bases from V and 7 bases from J, with 18 bases between. Study-level points and caveats: The span of vaccine-associated CD4 TCRs extended across spike, with dominance at 160-218 and 743-854. Donors were largely white British and mainly female; clonal diversity was possibly underestimated.

J is TRBJ1-2 and V is TRBV6-5, with a tentative D call TRBD1 (5 bases). The sequences come from peripheral blood, collected on day 0 of AZD1222 vaccination. The sequence came from an adult in good health. The chain's CDR3 is CASSRAKGMGGYTF. For the CDR3, the DNA is TGTGCCAGCAGCCGTGCTAAGGGGATGGGTGGCTACACCTTC.